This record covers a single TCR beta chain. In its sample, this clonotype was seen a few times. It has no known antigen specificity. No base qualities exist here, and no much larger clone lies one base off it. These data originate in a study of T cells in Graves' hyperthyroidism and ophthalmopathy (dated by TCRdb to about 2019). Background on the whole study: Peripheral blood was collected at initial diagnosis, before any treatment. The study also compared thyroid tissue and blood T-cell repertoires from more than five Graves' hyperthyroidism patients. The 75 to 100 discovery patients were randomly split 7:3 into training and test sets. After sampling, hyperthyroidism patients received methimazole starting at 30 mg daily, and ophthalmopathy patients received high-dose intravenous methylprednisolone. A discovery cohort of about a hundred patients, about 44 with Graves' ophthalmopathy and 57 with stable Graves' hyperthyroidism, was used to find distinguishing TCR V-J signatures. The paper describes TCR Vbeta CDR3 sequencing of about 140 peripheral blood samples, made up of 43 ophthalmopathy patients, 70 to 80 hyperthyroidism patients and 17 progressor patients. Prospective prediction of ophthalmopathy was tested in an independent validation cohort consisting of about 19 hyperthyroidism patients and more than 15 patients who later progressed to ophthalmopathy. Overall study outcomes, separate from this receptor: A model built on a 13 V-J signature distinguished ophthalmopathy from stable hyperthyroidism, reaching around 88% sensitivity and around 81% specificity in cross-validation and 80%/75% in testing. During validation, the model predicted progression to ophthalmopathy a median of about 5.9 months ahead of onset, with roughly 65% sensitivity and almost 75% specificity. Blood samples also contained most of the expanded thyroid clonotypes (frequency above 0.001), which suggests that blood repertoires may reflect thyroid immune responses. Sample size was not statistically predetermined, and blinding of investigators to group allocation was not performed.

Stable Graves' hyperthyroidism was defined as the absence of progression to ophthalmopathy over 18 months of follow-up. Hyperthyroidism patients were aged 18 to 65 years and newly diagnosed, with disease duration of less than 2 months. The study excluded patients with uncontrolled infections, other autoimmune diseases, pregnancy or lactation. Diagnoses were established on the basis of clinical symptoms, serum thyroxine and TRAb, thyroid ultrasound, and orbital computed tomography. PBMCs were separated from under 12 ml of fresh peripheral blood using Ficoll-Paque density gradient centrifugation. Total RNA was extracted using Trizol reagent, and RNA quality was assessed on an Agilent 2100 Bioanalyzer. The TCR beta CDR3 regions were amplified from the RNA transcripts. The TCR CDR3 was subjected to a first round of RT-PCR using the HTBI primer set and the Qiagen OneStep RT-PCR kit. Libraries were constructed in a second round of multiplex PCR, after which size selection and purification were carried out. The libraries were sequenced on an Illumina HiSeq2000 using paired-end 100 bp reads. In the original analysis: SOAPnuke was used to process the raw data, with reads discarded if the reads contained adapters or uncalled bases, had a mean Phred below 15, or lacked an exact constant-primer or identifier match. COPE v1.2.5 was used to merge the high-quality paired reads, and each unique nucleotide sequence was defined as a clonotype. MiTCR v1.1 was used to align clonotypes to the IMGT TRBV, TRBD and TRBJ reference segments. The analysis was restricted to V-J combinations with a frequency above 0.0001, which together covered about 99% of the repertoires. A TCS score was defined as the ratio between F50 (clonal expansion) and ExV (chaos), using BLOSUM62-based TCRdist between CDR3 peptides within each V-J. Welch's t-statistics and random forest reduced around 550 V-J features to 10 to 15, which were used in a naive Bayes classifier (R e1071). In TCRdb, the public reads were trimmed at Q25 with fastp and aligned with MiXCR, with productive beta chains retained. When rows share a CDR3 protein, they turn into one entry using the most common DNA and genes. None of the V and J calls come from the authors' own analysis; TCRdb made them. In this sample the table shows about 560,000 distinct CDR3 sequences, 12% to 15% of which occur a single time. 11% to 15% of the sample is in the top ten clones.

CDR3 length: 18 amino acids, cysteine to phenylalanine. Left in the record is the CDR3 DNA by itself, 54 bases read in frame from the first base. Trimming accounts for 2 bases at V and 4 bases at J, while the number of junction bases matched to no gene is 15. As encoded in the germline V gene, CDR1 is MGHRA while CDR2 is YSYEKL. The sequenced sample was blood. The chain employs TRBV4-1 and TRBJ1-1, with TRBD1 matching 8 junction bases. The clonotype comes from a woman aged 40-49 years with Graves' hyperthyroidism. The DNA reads TGCGCCAGCAGCCAAACCGGGACAGGTGATGATTTGGGCACTGAAGCTTTCTTT. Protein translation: CASSQTGTGDDLGTEAFF.